This T cell receptor (beta chain) was identified in a study of blood T cell repertoires in COVID-19. Original handling: Amplification from reference gene primers served as the basis for estimated nucleated cell counts. Here immunoSEQ multiplex PCR was the method, and the copy in TCRdb shows in-frame clones only, minus some. V and J calls and clone size follow that table, whereas D and trimming were derived from the DNA. The sample contains about 400,000 clones, around nine tenths of which appear only once. Participant-reported clinical history was the basis for cohort assignment. Deletions cut 1 base from V and 1 base from J, with 5 bases between. The CDR3 has 14 residues. Germline CDR1 is SEHNR and CDR2 is FQNEAQ (reference sequence).

V is TRBV7-9 and J is TRBJ2-4; D unresolved. Sample: PBMCs or T cells enriched from blood (not recorded which). This receptor was obtained from a woman in her fifties or sixties who had recovered from COVID-19. CDR3 region: CASSLDSAKNIQYF. CDR3 coding DNA: TGTGCCAGCAGCTTAGACAGTGCCAAAAACATTCAGTACTTC.